Listed here are 11 T cell receptor beta chains from one sample, sequenced in a study of blood T cell repertoires in COVID-19. Method: immunoSEQ multiplex PCR; TCRdb's copy keeps in-frame clones and lacks some. The top ten hold 1.8% of the sample, which has about 27,000 clones, about 80% seen once. Sequenced input: peripheral blood. These TCRs come from an elderly man with active or convalescent COVID-19.

The CDR3 loop is CASSDNRRMSAFF. DNA of the CDR3: TGTGCCAGCAGCGACAACAGGCGAATGAGCGCTTTCTTT. This rearrangement joins TRBV7-2 to TRBJ1-1, with TRBD1 as a possible D gene (5 bases). From germline, CDR1 is SGHTA and CDR2 FQGNSA. The CDR3 runs to 13 residues. Trimming cost V 5 bases and J 11 bases, with 18 bases left between them.

This chain joins TRBV2 and TRBJ1-1; D gene ambiguous. The ends were cut back, 5 bases at V and 7 bases at J, with 8 bases in the middle. The CDR3 totals 11 residues. Germline V lookup: CDR1 SNHLY, CDR2 FYNNEI. The DNA for the CDR3 is TGTGCCAGCAGTCCGGAGGGTGAAGCTTTCTTT. It translates to CASSPEGEAFF.

The genes are TRBV19 and TRBJ2-7; D is ambiguous. Per germline, CDR1 LNHDA and CDR2 SQIVND (reference sequence). Trimming took off 5 bases at V and 2 bases at J, with 16 bases between the two ends. The CDR3 runs 15 residues. CDR3 nucleotide sequence: TGTGCCAGTAGTCTGGGCCAGCCTAAACCCTACGAGCAGTACTTC. Residues: CASSLGQPKPYEQYF.

This clone has only a few counts. V gene TRBV3-1 (or the pseudogene TRBV3-2) combines with J gene TRBJ2-4; D not resolved. The CDR3 consists of 16 residues. Trimming stripped 2 bases from V and 9 bases from J, with 20 bases between. The germline CDR1 and CDR2 sequences are LGHDT and YNNKEL (reference sequence). CDR3 amino acids: CASSQFPTHSPGIQYF. CDR3 DNA sequence: TGTGCCAGCAGCCAATTCCCGACCCACTCTCCGGGCATTCAGTACTTC.

The rearrangement joins TRBV14 to TRBJ2-1; D remains ambiguous. In germline, CDR1 is SGHDN, CDR2 FVKESK. Between the trimmed V and J ends, which lost 0 bases and 2 bases, there was a span of 11 bases. The CDR3 is 16 residues long. CDR3 protein: CASSQDVGRTYNEQFF. The CDR3 nucleotides are TGTGCCAGCAGCCAAGATGTCGGTCGAACCTACAATGAGCAGTTCTTC.

This sequence joins TRBV2 and TRBJ2-3; D is uncertain. The CDR3 has 13 residues. Trimming stripped 2 bases from V and 3 bases from J, with 6 bases between. Germline values: CDR1 SNHLY, CDR2 FYNNEI. The CDR3 bases are TGTGCCAGCAGTGAACCCTTGACAGATACGCAGTATTTT. This codes for CASSEPLTDTQYF.

Only one count was recorded for this clone. This chain uses TRBV4-2 with TRBJ2-1; the match to TRBD2 covers 9 bases. CDR1 LGHNA and CDR2 YNFKEQ come from the germline V gene. V was clipped by 2 bases and J by 5 bases; unmatched bases: 7. CDR3 size: 16 residues. The CDR3 spells CASSQPVGGRDNEQFF. Written as DNA, the CDR3 is TGTGCCAGCAGCCAACCGGTTGGCGGGAGGGACAATGAGCAGTTCTTC.

The V and J genes are TRBV24-1 and TRBJ2-3, with D uncertain. The germline V gene has CDR1 KGHDR and CDR2 SFDVKD. Trimming took 4 bases from V and 5 from J, leaving 15 bases between them. The CDR3 runs 15 residues. CDR3 sequence: CATSERPSTGDTQYF. The CDR3 nucleotides read TGTGCCACCAGTGAGCGGCCATCAACTGGAGATACGCAGTATTTT.

The CDR3 DNA is TGTGCCAGCTCCCGGGATTCCAGGGGCACTGAAGCTTTCTTT. This sequence encodes CASSRDSRGTEAFF. This chain uses TRBV18 with TRBJ1-1; weak D call: TRBD1 (6 bases). The V end lost 6 bases, the J end lost 4 bases, and 15 bases lay between the germline ends. This CDR3 has 14 amino acids. Germline V gene data show CDR1 as KGHSH and CDR2 as LQKENI. Full variable domain (missing parts from reference TRBV18 and TRBJ1-1): NAGVMQNPRHLVRRRGQEARLRCSPMKGHSHVYWYRQLPEEGLKFMVYLQKENIIDESGMPKERFSAEFPKEGPSILRIQQVVRGDSAAYFCASSRDSRGTEAFFGQGTRLTVV.

This rearrangement joins TRBV14 to TRBJ2-1; the D is unclear. This CDR3 is 13 amino acids long. V was trimmed by 2 bases and J by 9 bases, leaving 11 bases between them. Germline values: CDR1 SGHDN, CDR2 FVKESK. For the CDR3, the DNA is TGTGCCAGCAGCCAAATACAGAGCACTGAGCAGTTCTTC. Its protein product is CASSQIQSTEQFF.

The rearrangement uses TRBV11-2 and TRBJ2-1; the match to TRBD1 covers 8 bases. The CDR3 has 19 amino acids. Germline-derived CDR1 and CDR2 are SGHAT and FQNNGV. V lost 0 bases, J lost 4 bases, and 14 bases stayed unmatched. The CDR3 DNA follows: TGTGCCAGCAGCTTAGACGAATCGGGACAGGCAATAATTTACAATGAGCAGTTCTTC. Translating gives CASSLDESGQAIIYNEQFF.